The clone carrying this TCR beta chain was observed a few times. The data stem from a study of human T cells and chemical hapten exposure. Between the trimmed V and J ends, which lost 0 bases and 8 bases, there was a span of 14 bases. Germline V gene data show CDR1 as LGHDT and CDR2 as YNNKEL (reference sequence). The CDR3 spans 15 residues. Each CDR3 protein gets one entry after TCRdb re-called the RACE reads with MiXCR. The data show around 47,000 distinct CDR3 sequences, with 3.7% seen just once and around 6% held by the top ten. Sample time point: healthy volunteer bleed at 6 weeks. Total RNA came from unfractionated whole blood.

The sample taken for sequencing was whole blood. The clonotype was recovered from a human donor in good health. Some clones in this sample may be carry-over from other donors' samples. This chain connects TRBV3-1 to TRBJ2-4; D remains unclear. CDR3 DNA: TGTGCCAGCAGCCAAGATGTAGGGCCTGGGGACATTCAGTACTTC. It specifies CASSQDVGPGDIQYF. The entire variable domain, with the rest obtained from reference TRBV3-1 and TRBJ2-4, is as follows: DTAVSQTPKYLVTQMGNDKSIKCEQNLGHDTMYWYKQDSKKFLKIMFSYNNKELIINETVPNRFSPKSPDKAHLNLHINSLELGDSAVYFCASSQDVGPGDIQYFGAGTRLSVL.